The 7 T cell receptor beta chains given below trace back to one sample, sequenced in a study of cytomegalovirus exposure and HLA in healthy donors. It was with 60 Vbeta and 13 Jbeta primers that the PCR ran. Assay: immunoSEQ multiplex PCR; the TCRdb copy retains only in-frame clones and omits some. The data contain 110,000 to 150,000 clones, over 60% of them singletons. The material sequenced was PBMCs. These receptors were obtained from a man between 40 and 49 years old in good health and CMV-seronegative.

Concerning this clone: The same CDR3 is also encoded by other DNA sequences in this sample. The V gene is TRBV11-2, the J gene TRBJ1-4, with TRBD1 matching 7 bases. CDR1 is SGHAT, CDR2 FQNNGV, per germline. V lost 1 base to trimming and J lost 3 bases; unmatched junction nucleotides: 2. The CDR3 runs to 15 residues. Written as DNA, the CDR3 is TGTGCCAGCAGCTTAGGACAGGGAGCTAATGAAAAACTGTTTTTT. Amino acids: CASSLGQGANEKLFF.

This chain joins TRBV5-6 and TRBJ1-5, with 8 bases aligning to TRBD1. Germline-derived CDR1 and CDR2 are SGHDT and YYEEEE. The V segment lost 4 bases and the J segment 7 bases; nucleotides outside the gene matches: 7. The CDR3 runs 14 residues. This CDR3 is CASSEGQGWQPQHF. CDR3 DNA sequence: TGTGCCAGCAGCGAAGGACAGGGTTGGCAGCCCCAGCATTTT.

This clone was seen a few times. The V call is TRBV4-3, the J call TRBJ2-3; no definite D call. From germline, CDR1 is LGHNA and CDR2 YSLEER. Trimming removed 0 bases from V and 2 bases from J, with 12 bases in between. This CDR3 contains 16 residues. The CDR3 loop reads CASSQDLGRITDTQYF. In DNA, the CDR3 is TGCGCCAGCAGCCAAGATCTGGGCAGGATCACAGATACGCAGTATTTT.

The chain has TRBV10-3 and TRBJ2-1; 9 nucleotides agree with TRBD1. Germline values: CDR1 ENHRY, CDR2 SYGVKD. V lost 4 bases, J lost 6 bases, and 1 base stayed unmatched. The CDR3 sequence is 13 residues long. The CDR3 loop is CAISGDRVNEQFF. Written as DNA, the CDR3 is TGTGCCATCAGTGGGGACAGGGTCAATGAGCAGTTCTTC.

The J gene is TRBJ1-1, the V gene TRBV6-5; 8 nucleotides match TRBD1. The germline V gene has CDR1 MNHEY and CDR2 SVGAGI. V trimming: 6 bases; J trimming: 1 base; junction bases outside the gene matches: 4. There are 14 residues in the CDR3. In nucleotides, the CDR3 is TGTGCCAGCAGGCCTACAGGGGGGAACACTGAAGCTTTCTTT. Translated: CASRPTGGNTEAFF.

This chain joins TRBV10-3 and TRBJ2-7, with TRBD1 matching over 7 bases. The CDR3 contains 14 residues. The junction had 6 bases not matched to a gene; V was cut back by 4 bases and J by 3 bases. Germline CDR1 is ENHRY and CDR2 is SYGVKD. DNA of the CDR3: TGTGCCATCAGTGTTAGGGACAGAAACTACGAGCAGTACTTC. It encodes CAISVRDRNYEQYF.

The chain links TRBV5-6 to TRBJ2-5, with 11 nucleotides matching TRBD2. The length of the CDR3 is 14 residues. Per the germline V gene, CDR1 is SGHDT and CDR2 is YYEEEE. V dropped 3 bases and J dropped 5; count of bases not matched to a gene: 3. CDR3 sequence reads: CASSSTSGMETQYF. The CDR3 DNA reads TGTGCCAGCAGCTCGACTAGCGGGATGGAGACCCAGTACTTC. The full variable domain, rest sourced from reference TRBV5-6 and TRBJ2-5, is DAGVTQSPTHLIKTRGQQVTLRCSPKSGHDTVSWYQQALGQGPQFIFQYYEEEERQRGNFPDRFSGHQFPNYSSELNVNALLLGDSALYLCASSSTSGMETQYFGPGTRLLVL.